The source of this T cell receptor (beta chain) is a study of blood T cell repertoires in COVID-19. About the study: Donors in the United States, Italy and Spain gave samples during acute or convalescent COVID-19. In each case, the material was cDNA or gDNA derived from T cells, B-cell-depleted T cells, or PBMCs.

Clones were sequenced by immunoSEQ multiplex PCR, and TCRdb holds only the in-frame ones, with some missing. The sample comprises tens of thousands of clones, roughly 90% of which are singletons, and around 2.3% rests with the top ten. CDR3 size: 14 residues. The germline V gene has CDR1 SGHRS and CDR2 YFSETQ. Trimming cost V 4 bases and J 10 bases, with 20 bases left between them. Material: peripheral blood. The chain uses TRBV5-1 and TRBJ1-2; D remains unclear. The sequence was obtained from a human donor with active COVID-19. The donor label of this sample is uncertain. The CDR3, as DNA: TGCGCCAGCAGCCCAGGTCACGTGGTGGATGACTACACCTTC. This sequence encodes CASSPGHVVDDYTF.